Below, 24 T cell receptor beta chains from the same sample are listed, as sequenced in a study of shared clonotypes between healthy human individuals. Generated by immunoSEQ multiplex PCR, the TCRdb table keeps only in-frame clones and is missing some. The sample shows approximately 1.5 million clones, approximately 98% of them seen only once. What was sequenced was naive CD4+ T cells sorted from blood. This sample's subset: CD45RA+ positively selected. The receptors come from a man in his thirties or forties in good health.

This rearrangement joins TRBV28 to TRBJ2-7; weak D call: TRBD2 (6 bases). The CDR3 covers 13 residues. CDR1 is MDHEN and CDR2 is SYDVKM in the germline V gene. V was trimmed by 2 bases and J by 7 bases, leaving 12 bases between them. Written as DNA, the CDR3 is TGTGCCAGCAGTTTAGATGCCGGAGGGGAGCAGTACTTC. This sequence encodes CASSLDAGGEQYF.

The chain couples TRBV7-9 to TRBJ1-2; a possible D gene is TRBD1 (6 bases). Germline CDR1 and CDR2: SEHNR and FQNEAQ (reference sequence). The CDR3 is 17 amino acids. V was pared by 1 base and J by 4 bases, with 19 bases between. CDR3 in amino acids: CASSLGSGADFRYGYTF. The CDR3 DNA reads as TGTGCCAGCAGCTTAGGGTCAGGGGCGGACTTTCGCTATGGCTACACCTTC.

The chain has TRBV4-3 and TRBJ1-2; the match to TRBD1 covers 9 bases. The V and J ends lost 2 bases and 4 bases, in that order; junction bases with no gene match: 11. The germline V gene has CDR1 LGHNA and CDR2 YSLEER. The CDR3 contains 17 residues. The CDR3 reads CASSQQILGQGGYGYTF. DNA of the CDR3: TGCGCCAGCAGCCAACAAATACTGGGACAGGGCGGCTATGGCTACACCTTC.

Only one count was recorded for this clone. The CDR3 DNA reads as TGTGCCAGCAGCTCAGGTACAGTCGGCCCACGGCCCCAGCATTTT. Its protein is CASSSGTVGPRPQHF. The chain recombines TRBV7-9 with TRBJ1-5; D remains ambiguous. CDR3 length: 15 amino acids. The V end lost 4 bases, the J end lost 9 bases, and 19 bases lay between the germline ends. Germline CDR1 reads SEHNR; CDR2 reads FQNEAQ (reference sequence).

In nucleotides, the CDR3 is TGTGCCAGCTCTCCCGCGCCAGACGGGGAGCTGTTTTTT. Its protein product is CASSPAPDGELFF. The chain has TRBV18 and TRBJ2-2; D unclear. Trimming left V 6 bases short and J 7 bases short, with 12 bases between. The V gene's germline CDR1 is KGHSH and CDR2 LQKENI. The CDR3 loop spans 13 amino acids.

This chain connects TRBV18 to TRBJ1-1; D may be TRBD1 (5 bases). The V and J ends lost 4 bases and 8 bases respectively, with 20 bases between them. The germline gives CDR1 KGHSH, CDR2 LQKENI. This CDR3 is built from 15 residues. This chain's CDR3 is CASSRDRGWIMEAFF. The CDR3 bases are TGTGCCAGCTCACGGGACCGCGGTTGGATTATGGAAGCTTTCTTT. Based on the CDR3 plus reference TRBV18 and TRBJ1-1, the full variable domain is NAGVMQNPRHLVRRRGQEARLRCSPMKGHSHVYWYRQLPEEGLKFMVYLQKENIIDESGMPKERFSAEFPKEGPSILRIQQVVRGDSAAYFCASSRDRGWIMEAFFGQGTRLTVV.

The chain's CDR3 is CASSLVGVPETQYF. The CDR3 region has the DNA TGTGCCAGCAGCTTGGTGGGAGTTCCAGAGACCCAGTACTTC. The rearrangement links TRBV7-7 to TRBJ2-5; a weak D match, TRBD2 (5 bases). V lost 3 bases to trimming and J lost 4 bases, with 12 bases between them. Germline CDR1 SSHAT, CDR2 FNYEAQ (reference sequence). The CDR3 is 14 amino acids.

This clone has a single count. The CDR3, as DNA: TGTGCCAGTAGTATAGTTCAGGACAATGAGCAGTTCTTC. Its protein is CASSIVQDNEQFF. The rearrangement links TRBV19 to TRBJ2-1; D call uncertain. Germline CDR1 reads LNHDA; CDR2 reads SQIVND (reference sequence). V was trimmed by 1 base and J by 5 bases, leaving 6 bases between them. This CDR3 is 13 amino acids long.

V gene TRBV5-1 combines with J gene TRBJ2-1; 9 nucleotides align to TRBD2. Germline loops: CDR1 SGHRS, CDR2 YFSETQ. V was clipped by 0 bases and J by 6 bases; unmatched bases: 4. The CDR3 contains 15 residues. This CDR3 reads CASSLGTSAINEQFF. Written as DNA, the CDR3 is TGCGCCAGCAGCTTGGGGACTAGCGCCATCAATGAGCAGTTCTTC.

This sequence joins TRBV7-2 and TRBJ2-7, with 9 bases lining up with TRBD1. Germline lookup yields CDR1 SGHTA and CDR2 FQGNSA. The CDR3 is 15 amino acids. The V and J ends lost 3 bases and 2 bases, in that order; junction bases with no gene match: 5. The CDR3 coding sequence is TGTGCCAGCAGCTTTCCGGGACAGGGACCCTACGAGCAGTACTTC. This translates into CASSFPGQGPYEQYF.

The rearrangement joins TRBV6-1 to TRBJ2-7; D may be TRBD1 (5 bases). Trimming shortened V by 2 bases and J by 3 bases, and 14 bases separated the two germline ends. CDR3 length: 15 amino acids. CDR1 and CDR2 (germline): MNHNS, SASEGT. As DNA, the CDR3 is TGTGCCAGCAGTGAAAAGCCAGGGTACAACTACGAGCAGTACTTC. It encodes CASSEKPGYNYEQYF.

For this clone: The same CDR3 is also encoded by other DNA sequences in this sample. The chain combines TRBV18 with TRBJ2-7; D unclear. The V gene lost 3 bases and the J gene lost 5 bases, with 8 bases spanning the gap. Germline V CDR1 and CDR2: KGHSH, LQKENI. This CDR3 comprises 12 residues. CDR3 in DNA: TGTGCCAGCTCACCCGGGCGTGACGAGCAGTACTTC. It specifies CASSPGRDEQYF.

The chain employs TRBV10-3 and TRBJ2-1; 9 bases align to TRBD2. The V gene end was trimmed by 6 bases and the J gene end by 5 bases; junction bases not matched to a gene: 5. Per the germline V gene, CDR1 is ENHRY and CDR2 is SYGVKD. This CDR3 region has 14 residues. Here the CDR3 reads CAISPSGVNNEQFF. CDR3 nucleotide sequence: TGTGCCATCAGCCCTAGCGGGGTCAACAATGAGCAGTTCTTC.

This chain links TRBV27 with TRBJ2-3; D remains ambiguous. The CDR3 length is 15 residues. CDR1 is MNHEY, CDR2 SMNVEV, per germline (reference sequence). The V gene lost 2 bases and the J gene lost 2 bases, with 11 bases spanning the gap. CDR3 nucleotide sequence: TGTGCCAGCAGTTTAGGCGTGGCTACCACAGATACGCAGTATTTT. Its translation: CASSLGVATTDTQYF.

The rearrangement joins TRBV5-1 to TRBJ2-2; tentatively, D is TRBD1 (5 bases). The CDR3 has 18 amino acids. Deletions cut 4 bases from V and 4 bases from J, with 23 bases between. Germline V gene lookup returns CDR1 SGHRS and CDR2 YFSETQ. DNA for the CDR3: TGCGCCAGCAGCCTTGCCGCGGTGGCAGGGTCGTCCACCGGGGAGCTGTTTTTT. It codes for CASSLAAVAGSSTGELFF.

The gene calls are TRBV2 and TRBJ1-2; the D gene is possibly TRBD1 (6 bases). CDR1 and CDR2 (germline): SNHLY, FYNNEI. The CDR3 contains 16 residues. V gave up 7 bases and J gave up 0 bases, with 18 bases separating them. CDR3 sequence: CASNSADRSTNYGYTF. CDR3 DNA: TGTGCCAGCAATTCTGCCGACAGGTCGACTAACTATGGCTACACCTTC.

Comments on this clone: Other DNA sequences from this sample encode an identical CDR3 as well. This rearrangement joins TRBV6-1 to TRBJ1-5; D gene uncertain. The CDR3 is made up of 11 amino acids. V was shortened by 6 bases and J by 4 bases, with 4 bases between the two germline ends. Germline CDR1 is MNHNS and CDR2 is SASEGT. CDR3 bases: TGTGCCAGCAGGGAAAATCAGCCCCAGCATTTT. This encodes CASRENQPQHF.

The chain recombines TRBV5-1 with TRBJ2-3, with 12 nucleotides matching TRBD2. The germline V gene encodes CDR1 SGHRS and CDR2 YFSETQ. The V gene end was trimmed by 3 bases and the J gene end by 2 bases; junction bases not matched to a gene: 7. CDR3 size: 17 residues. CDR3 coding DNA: TGCGCCAGCAGCTCTAGACTAGCGGGAGATCACACAGATACGCAGTATTTT. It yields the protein CASSSRLAGDHTDTQYF.

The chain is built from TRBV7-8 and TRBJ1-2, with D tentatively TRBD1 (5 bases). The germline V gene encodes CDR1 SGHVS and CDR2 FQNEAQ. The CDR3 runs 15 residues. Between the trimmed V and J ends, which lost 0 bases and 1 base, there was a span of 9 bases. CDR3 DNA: TGTGCCAGCAGCTTAGCGTTGACAGTTAACTATGGCTACACCTTC. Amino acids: CASSLALTVNYGYTF. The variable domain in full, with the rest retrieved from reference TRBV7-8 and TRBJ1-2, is GAGVSQSPRYKVAKRGQDVALRCDPISGHVSLFWYQQALGQGPEFLTYFQNEAQLDKSGLPSDRFFAERPEGSVSTLKIQRTQQEDSAVYLCASSLALTVNYGYTFGSGTRLTVV.

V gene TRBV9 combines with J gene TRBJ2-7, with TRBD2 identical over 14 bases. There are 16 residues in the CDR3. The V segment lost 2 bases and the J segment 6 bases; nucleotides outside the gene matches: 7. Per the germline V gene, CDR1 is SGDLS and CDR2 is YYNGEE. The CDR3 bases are TGTGCCAGCAGCGTCTTCCCGGGACTAGCGGGAGTCGAGCAGTACTTC. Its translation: CASSVFPGLAGVEQYF.

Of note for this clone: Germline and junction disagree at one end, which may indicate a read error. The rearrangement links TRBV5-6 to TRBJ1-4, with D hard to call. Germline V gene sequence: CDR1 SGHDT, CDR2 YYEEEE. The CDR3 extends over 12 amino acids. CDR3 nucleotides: TGTGCCAGCAGCTTGTTAAATGGAAAACTGTTTTTT. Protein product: CASSLLNGKLFF.

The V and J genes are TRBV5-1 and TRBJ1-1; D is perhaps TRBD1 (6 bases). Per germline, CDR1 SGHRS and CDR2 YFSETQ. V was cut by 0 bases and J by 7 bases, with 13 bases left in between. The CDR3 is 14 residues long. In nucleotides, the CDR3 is TGCGCCAGCAGCTTGGTAGGACAGTGGGTTGAAGCTTTCTTT. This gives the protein CASSLVGQWVEAFF.

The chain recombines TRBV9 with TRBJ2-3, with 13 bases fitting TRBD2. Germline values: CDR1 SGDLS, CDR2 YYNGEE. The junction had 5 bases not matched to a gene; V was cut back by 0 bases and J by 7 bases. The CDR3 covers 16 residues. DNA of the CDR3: TGTGCCAGCAGCGTAGGAGGACTAGCGGGAGTTTATACGCAGTATTTT. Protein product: CASSVGGLAGVYTQYF.

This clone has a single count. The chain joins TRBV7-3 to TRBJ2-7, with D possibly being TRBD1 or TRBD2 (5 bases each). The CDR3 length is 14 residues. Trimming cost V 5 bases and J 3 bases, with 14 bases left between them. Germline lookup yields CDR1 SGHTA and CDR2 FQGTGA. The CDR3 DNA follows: TGTGCCAGCAGCGCCCGGGACGGTGGCTACGAGCAGTACTTC. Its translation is CASSARDGGYEQYF.